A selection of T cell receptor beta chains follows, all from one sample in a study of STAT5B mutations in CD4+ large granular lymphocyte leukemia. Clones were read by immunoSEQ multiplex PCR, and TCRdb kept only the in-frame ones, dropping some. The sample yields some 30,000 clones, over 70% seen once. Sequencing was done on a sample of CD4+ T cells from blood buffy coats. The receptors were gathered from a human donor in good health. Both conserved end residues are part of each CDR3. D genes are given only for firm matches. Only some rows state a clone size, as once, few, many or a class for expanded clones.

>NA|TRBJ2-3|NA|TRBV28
TGTGCCAGCAGCGACGGATCCACAGATACGCAGTATTTT
CASSDGSTDTQYF
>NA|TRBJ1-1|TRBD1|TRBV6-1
TGTGCCAGCAGGGGGGACAGCCTGAACACTGAAGCTTTCTTT
CASRGDSLNTEAFF
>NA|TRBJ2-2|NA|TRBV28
TGTGCCAGCAGTTTATTTGCGTCCGGGGAGCTGTTTTTT
CASSLFASGELFF
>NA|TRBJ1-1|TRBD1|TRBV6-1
TGTGCCAGCAGGACGACAGGGCGGGACACTGAAGCTTTCTTT
CASRTTGRDTEAFF
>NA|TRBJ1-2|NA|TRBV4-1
TGCGCCAGCAGCCCGACAGTTAACTATGGCTACACCTTC
CASSPTVNYGYTF
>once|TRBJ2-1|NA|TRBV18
TGTGCCAGCTCACCTGGACAGAGCTCCTACAATGAGCAGTTCTTC
CASSPGQSSYNEQFF
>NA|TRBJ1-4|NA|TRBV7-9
TGTGCCAGCAGCTCTGACCCCTCAGGAGAAAAACTGTTTTTT
CASSSDPSGEKLFF
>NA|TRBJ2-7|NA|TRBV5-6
TGTGCCAGCAGCTTTGGGGGCTCCCTGGGTGAGCAGTACTTC
CASSFGGSLGEQYF
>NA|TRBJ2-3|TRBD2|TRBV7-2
TGTGCCAGCAGCGCGTTGGTTCTAGCGGGTAGCACAGATACGCAGTATTTT
CASSALVLAGSTDTQYF
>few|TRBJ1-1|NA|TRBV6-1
TGTGCCAGCGGAGACATGAACACTGAAGCTTTCTTT
CASGDMNTEAFF
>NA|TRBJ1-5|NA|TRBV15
TGTGCCACCAGCACGTATACTAGGGCAGGGGCTCAGCCCCAGCATTTT
CATSTYTRAGAQPQHF
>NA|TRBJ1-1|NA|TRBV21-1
TGTGCCAGCAGAGCCAAGAGTAGGACAGGGAGGACTGAAGCTTTCTTT
CASRAKSRTGRTEAFF
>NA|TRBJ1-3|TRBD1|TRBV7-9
TGTGCCAGCCACCAGACAGGGGCTGGAAACACCATATATTTT
CASHQTGAGNTIYF
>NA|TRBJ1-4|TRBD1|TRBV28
TGTGCCAGCAGCACGGGACAGGGACGAAAACTGTTTTTT
CASSTGQGRKLFF
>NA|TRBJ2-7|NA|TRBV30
TGTGCCTGGAGTCCACGGGGGTACGAGCAGTACTTC
CAWSPRGYEQYF
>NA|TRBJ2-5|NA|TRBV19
TGTGCCAGTAGTAACCGGCTCCAAGAGACCCAGTACTTC
CASSNRLQETQYF
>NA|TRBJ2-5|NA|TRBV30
TGTGCCTGGAGTCGACAGGAGATCCAAGAGACCCAGTACTTC
CAWSRQEIQETQYF
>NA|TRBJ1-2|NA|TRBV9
TGTGCCAGCAGCGTAAGGGAAGAAGGCTACACCTTC
CASSVREEGYTF
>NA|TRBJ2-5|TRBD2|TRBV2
TGTGCCAGCAGTGAGAGTACTAGCGGACCCCAAGAGACCCAGTACTTC
CASSESTSGPQETQYF
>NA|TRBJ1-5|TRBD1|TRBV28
TGTGCCAGCAGCCCGGGACAGGGCCATCAGCCCCAGCATTTT
CASSPGQGHQPQHF
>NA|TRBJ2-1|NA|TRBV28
TGTGCCAGCAGCCTTACGGGGGTCGGGCTCAATGAGCAGTTCTTC
CASSLTGVGLNEQFF
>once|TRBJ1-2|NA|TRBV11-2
TGTGCCAGCAGCTTAGATCTCCCCCTACACGGCACCTTC
CASSLDLPLHGTF
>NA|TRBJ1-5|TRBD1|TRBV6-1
TGTGCCAGCAGACCGGGACAGGACCCTTCTCAGCCCCAGCATTTT
CASRPGQDPSQPQHF
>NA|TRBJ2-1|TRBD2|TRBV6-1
TGTGCCAGCAGTGAAGCGGGAGGGCCTTTAAATGAGCAGTTCTTC
CASSEAGGPLNEQFF
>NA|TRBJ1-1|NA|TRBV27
TGTGCCAGCAGGTCCGGGACAATGAACACTGAAGCTTTCTTT
CASRSGTMNTEAFF
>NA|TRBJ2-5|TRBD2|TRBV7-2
TGTGCCAGCAGCCGGCTGCGGGGGGCCGTCGGGACCCAGTACTTC
CASSRLRGAVGTQYF
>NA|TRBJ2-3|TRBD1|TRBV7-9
TGTGCCAGCAGCTTAGCCCGGGACAGCCCAGATACGCAGTATTTT
CASSLARDSPDTQYF
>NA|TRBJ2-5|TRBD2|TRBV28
TGTGCCAGCAGCTCGCCCGGAAAGACTAGCGGGAGGGGGGAGACCCAGTACTTC
CASSSPGKTSGRGETQYF
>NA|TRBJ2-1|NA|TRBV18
TGTGCCAGCTCGCCGGGAGAGGGTGAGCAGTTCTTC
CASSPGEGEQFF
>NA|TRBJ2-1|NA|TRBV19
TGTGCCAGTAGTATGGGAGGGGGAACGGGTGAGCAGTTCTTC
CASSMGGGTGEQFF
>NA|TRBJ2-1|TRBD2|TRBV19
TGTGCCAGTAATAGCGGGAGGACCGTGGATGAGCAGTTCTTC
CASNSGRTVDEQFF